This T cell receptor (beta chain) originates from a study of T cell responses to AZD1222 COVID-19 vaccine. Study-level background: Second doses were pooled across both intervals (about 4 or about 12 weeks). Points from the study as a whole: Baseline seropositivity occurred in only 5 or 6 AZD1222 recipients. Sampled repertoires all dated from after the peak T cell response.

Libraries were prepared by immunoSEQ multiplex PCR; TCRdb keeps only in-frame clonotypes and omits some of them. The data show roughly 34,000 clones, 70% to 90% seen once. V lost 4 bases and J lost 8, with 18 bases in between. The CDR3 runs 15 residues. Germline V gives CDR1 WNHNN, CDR2 SYGVQD (reference sequence). A note on this clone: Its antigen is as yet unknown.

This chain connects TRBV10-1 to TRBJ2-1; maybe TRBD2 (5 bases). This TCR was sampled from an adult in good health. Here the sequenced sample was peripheral blood, taken on day 0 of AZD1222 vaccination. The chain's CDR3 is CASSAHQVEGDEQFF. CDR3 in DNA: TGCGCCAGCAGTGCTCATCAGGTTGAGGGCGATGAGCAGTTCTTC.